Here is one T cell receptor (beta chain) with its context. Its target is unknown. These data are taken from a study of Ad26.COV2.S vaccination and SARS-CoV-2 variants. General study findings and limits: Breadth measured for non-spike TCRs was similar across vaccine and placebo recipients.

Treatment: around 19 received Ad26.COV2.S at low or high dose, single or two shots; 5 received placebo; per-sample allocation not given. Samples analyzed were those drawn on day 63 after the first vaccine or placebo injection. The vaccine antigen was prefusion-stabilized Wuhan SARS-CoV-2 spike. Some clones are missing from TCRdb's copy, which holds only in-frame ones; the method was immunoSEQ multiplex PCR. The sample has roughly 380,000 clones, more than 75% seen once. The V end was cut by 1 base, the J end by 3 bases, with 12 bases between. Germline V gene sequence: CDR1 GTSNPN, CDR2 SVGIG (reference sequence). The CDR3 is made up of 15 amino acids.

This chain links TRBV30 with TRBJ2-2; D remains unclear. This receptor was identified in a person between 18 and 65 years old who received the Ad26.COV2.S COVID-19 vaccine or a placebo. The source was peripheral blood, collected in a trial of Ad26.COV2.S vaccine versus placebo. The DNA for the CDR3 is TGTGCCTGGAGTGGGCTAGATGTGGACACCGGGGAGCTGTTTTTT. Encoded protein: CAWSGLDVDTGELFF.